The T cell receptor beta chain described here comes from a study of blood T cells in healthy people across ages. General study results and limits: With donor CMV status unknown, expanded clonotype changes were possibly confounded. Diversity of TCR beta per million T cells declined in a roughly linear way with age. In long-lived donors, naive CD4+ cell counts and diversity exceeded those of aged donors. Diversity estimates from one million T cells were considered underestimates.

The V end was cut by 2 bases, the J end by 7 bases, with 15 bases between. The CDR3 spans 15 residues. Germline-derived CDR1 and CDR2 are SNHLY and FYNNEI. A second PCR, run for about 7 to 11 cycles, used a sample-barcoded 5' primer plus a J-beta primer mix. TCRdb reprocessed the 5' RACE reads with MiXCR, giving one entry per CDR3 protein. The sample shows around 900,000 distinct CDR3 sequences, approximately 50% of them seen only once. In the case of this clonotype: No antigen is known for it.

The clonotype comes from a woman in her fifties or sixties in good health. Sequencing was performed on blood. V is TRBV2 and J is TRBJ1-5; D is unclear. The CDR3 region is CASSEWGSPGQPQHF. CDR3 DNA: TGTGCCAGCAGTGAATGGGGTAGTCCTGGCCAGCCCCAGCATTTT.